The present T cell receptor beta chain was sequenced within a study of T cell responses to AZD1222 COVID-19 vaccine. Comment on this clone: Its antigen is unknown.

The repertoire was sequenced with immunoSEQ multiplex PCR; TCRdb's copy has only in-frame clones and lacks some. Among approximately 150,000 clones listed, 70% to 90% were seen once. V lost 0 bases and J 7 bases, leaving 9 bases between the germline ends. The germline CDR1 and CDR2 sequences are MRHNA and SNTAGT. The CDR3 totals 14 residues. General study points: It was only after the peak T cell response that any repertoires were sampled. Only five or six people who got AZD1222 tested seropositive at baseline. Clonal diversity was possibly underestimated, and the donors were mostly white British, with more females.

The starting material was peripheral blood, obtained 28 days after the second dose of the MenACWY control vaccine. This clonotype originated in an adult who received the MenACWY meningococcal vaccine as a control. The V gene is TRBV6-4, the J gene TRBJ2-2; weak D call: TRBD2 (5 bases). In DNA form, the CDR3 reads TGTGCCAGCAGTGACTCGGCTAGCATCGGGGAGCTGTTTTTT. It is translated as CASSDSASIGELFF.